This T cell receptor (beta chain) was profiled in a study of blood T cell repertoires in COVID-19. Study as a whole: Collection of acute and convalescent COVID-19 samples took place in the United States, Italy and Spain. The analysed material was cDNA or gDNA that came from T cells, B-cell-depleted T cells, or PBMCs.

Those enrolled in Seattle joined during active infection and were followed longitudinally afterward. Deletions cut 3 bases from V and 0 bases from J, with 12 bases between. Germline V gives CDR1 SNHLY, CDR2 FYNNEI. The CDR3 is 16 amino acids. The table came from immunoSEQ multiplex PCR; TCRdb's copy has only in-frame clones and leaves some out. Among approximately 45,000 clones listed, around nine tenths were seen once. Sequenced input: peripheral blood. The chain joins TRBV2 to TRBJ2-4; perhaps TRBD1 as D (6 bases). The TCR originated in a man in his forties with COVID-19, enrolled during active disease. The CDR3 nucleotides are TGTGCCAGCAGTGATAGCCAGGGGATAGCCAAAAACATTCAGTACTTC. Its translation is CASSDSQGIAKNIQYF.